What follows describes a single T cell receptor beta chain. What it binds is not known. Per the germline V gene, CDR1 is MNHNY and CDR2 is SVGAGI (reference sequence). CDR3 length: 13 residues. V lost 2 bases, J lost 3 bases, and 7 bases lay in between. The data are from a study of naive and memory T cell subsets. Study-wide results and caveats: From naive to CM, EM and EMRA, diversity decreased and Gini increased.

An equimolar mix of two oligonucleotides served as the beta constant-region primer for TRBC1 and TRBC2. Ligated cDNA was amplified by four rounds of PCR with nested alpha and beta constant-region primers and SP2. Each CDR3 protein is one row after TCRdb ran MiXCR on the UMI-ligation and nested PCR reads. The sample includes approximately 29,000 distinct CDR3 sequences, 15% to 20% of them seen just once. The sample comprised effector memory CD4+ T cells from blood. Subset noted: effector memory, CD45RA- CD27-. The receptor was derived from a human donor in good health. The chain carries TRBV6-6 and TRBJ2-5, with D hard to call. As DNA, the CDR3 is TGTGCCAGCAGTTACCAAGGGAAAGAGACCCAGTACTTC. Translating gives CASSYQGKETQYF.